This section outlines one T cell receptor (beta chain) sequence together with its context. The antigen is unknown. Germline CDR1 and CDR2: SGHRS and YFSETQ. The CDR3 spans 14 residues. The sample comes from a study of CXCR3-negative and CXCR3-positive naive CD8 T cells. UMI-labeled 5' RACE TRB cDNA libraries were prepared from the cells. Each CDR3 protein gets one entry in TCRdb, which reprocessed the 5' RACE reads and gives no DNA. This listing includes some 150,000 distinct CDR3 sequences. Overall study findings and caveats: Naive cells that were CXCR3-positive had more hydrophobic TRB CDR3s (compared with CXCR3-negative naive cells). The majority of assays used fresh PBMCs, and CXCR3 expression partially decreased after cryopreservation. Comparably high diversity was seen in both naive subsets, and much lower diversity in memory CD8+ cells.

This chain uses TRBV5-1 with TRBJ2-5; TCRdb proposes TRBD1, but this gene call is untestable without DNA. The sample consisted of naive CXCR3+ CD8+ T cells from blood. Noted subset: CD45RO-CCR7+CD27+CD95- naive CD8+ T cells expressing CXCR3 (TNR3+). This clonotype was obtained from a human donor in good health. Some clones in this sample may be carry-over from other donors' samples. The chain's CDR3 is CASKKGVYQETQYF.